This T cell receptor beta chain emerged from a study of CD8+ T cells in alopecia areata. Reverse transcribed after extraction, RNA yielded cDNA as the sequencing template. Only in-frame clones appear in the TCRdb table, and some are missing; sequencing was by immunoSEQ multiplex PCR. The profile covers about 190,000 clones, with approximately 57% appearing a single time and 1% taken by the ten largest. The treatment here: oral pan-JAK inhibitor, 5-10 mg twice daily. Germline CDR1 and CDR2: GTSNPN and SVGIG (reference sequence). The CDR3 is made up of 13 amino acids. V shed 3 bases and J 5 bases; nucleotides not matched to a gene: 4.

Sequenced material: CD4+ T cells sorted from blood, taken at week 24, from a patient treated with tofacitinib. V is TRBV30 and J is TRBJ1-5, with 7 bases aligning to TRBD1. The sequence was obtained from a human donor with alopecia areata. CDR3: CAWSRDSDQPQHF. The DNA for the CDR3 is TGTGCCTGGAGCCGGGACAGCGATCAGCCCCAGCATTTT.